This T cell receptor beta chain was recovered during a study of PD-1 blockade in classical Hodgkin lymphoma (dated by TCRdb to about 2020). In the study overall: Nivolumab dosing was 3 mg/kg intravenously every 2 weeks, continuing until either disease progression or unacceptable toxicity. The study used TCR beta sequencing and CyTOF to define a peripheral blood immune signature of response to PD-1 blockade in classical Hodgkin lymphoma. Paper-wide results and their limitations: Only a single clinical trial cohort was studied, and what caused the repertoire differences, possibly disease activity or prior therapy, remained undefined. Baseline TCR diversity was reported to be lower in newly diagnosed patients than in healthy donors, and even lower in relapsed/refractory patients. By C4D1, a significant rise was seen in CD4+ TCR diversity but not in CD8+ TCR diversity (p=0.0027 vs p=0.16), and the rise was most apparent among complete responders (p=0.02). Diversity was lower in patients who began nivolumab less than 1 year after ASCT, so these patients were left out of later analyses to avoid confounding by immune reconstitution. Among trial patients, those achieving complete response had baseline diversity similar to that of newly diagnosed patients, while diversity was significantly lower in partial responders and progressors.

V is pared back by 5 bases and J by 0 bases, with 4 bases lying between the germline termini. Per the germline V gene (reference sequence), SEHNR is the CDR1 and FQNEAQ is the CDR2. The CDR3 runs 13 residues from the cysteine to the phenylalanine. CDR3 DNA only is kept here, 39 bases in frame from base 1. Worth noting for this clone: Its antigen remains unidentified. No quality values exist for individual bases; no much larger clone is one base distant.

The Qiagen DNeasy kit was used to extract genomic DNA from unsorted PBMCs and from the negatively selected CD4+ and CD8+ fractions. TCR beta CDR3 regions were amplified by immunoSEQ multiplex PCR using primers annealing to V and J segments. A synthetic immune receptor repertoire was used to minimize amplification bias, and remaining bias was computationally removed after sequencing. Processing in the source paper ran as follows. Custom Python scripts were used to quantify repertoire diversity as the Shannon entropy index. Unsorted, CD4+ and CD8+ repertoires were analyzed separately, except for combined analyses in which CD4+ and CD8+ sequences were merged in silico. Clonal expansion was defined as at least a 2-fold frequency increase after treatment relative to C1D1, with a pseudocount of 0.5 for undetected baseline clones. Singleton clones were defined as clones with 0 or 1 copy at C1D1, and non-singleton clones were defined as clones with 2 or more copies. Clones expanded in unsorted samples were assigned a CD4+, CD8+ or unknown annotation through matching of protein sequences in sorted samples from the same patient. Wilcoxon tests on paired samples were used to test changes in diversity from C1D1 to C4D1. What TCRdb holds here is the immuneACCESS table cut down to in-frame rearrangements. Part of the clones is not present; checked against another copy, under half of the missing clones reflect an unresolved V gene, and the others are unexplained. V, J and clone size reflect that table, while D and trimming were determined from the DNA. In this sample the table shows 60,000 to 75,000 clones, about 92% of which occur a single time. Together, the top ten hold over 9.5% of the sample.

The time point label on this specimen signifies: cycle 1 day 1 (C1D1), immediately before nivolumab initiation. Relapse after autologous stem cell transplantation had occurred in all trial patients, and cohorts A, B and C were distinguished by prior brentuximab vedotin exposure. The trial cohort comprised approximately 55 patients with relapsed/refractory classical Hodgkin lymphoma whose best overall responses were complete response, partial response or progressive disease. Single-agent nivolumab was administered to trial patients in the multi-cohort phase II CheckMate 205 trial. An independent review committee assessed best overall response by applying the 2007 International Working Group response criteria. Trial PBMCs were collected just before the start of nivolumab (C1D1) and during therapy at cycle 2 day 1 and cycle 4 day 1. After peripheral blood was drawn into 8 mL Vacutainer Cell Preparation Tubes, PBMCs were isolated by centrifugation and then cryopreserved.

The starting material was peripheral blood mononuclear cells (PBMCs), obtained at baseline. This sequence was found in a human donor with classical Hodgkin lymphoma. The chain links TRBV7-9 with TRBJ1-4; the D gene cannot be resolved reliably. Here the CDR3 is given as CASSGPTNEKLFF. The base sequence is TGTGCCAGCAGCGGACCAACTAATGAAAAACTGTTTTTT.